The next 12 T cell receptor beta chains were all read from a single sample in a study of radiotherapy plus CTLA-4 blockade in lung cancer. Using immunoSEQ multiplex PCR, the repertoire was profiled, and TCRdb retains in-frame clones only, with some absent. The sample has about 91,000 clones, about 78% seen once. The sequencing used peripheral blood, collected from a patient treated with radiotherapy plus ipilimumab. The source is a human donor with non-small cell lung cancer that progressed on radiotherapy plus ipilimumab.

The chain is built from TRBV9 and TRBJ2-1; no firm D call. This CDR3 is built from 13 residues. V was cut by 4 bases and J by 5 bases, with 10 bases left in between. Germline values: CDR1 SGDLS, CDR2 YYNGEE. The CDR3: CASSPLSDNEQFF. The CDR3 DNA sequence: TGTGCCAGCAGCCCCTTAAGTGACAATGAGCAGTTCTTC.

This clone was recorded a few times. J is TRBJ1-3 and V is TRBV11-2; weak D call: TRBD1 (5 bases). The CDR3 length is 17 residues. V was cut by 4 bases and J by 8 bases, with 24 bases left in between. CDR1 and CDR2 (germline): SGHAT, FQNNGV. The CDR3 DNA reads as TGTGCCAGCAGCTCCAGAATTCCGGGACGCCGTGGGGACACCATATATTTT. This gives the protein CASSSRIPGRRGDTIYF.

J is TRBJ2-1 and V is TRBV29-1; perhaps TRBD2 as D (6 bases). There are 12 residues in the CDR3. Germline CDR1 and CDR2: SQVTM and ANQGSEA. Trimming took 4 bases from V and 4 from J, leaving 8 bases between them. The CDR3 DNA sequence: TGCAGCGTTGGCGGGATTTACAATGAGCAGTTCTTC. As protein: CSVGGIYNEQFF.

The V and J genes are TRBV4-2 and TRBJ1-1; D ambiguous. The CDR3 runs 13 residues. Germline-derived CDR1 and CDR2 are LGHNA and YNFKEQ. V dropped 4 bases and J dropped 0 bases, with 6 bases sitting between them. The CDR3 region has the DNA TGTGCCAGCAGCCCCCGTCTGAACACTGAAGCTTTCTTT. Translated: CASSPRLNTEAFF.

This clone was counted only a few times. V usage is TRBV10-2 and J usage is TRBJ2-1; 10 nucleotides agree with TRBD2. The CDR3 has 14 amino acids. The germline CDR1 and CDR2 sequences are WSHSY and SAAADI. Unmatched junction bases numbered 9, after V lost 10 bases and J lost 6 bases. CDR3 nucleotide sequence: TGCGCCACCTCTCTGAGCGGGAGGGGCAATGAGCAGTTCTTC. Protein product: CATSLSGRGNEQFF.

The chain carries TRBV29-1 and TRBJ2-7; D is undetermined. The germline V gene has CDR1 SQVTM and CDR2 ANQGSEA. Trimming pared 2 bases from V and 2 bases from J, leaving 19 bases between. CDR3 size: 16 residues. CDR3 nucleotide sequence: TGCAGCGTTGAATGCTTTTGGCGTACGGGCACCTACGAGCAGTACTTC. Encoded protein: CSVECFWRTGTYEQYF.

The V call is TRBV28, the J call TRBJ1-1; D call uncertain. CDR3 length equals 14 residues. V was shortened by 6 bases and J by 0 bases, with 11 bases between the two germline ends. Germline V gene sequence: CDR1 MDHEN, CDR2 SYDVKM. CDR3 in amino acids: CASSQVSLNTEAFF. DNA of the CDR3: TGTGCCAGCAGCCAGGTCTCGCTGAACACTGAAGCTTTCTTT.

V usage is TRBV7-6 and J usage is TRBJ2-7, with D unclear. Trimming removed 7 bases from V and 5 bases from J, with 15 bases in between. Germline values: CDR1 SGHVS, CDR2 FNYEAQ. The CDR3 is 13 amino acids. The CDR3 loop is CASTPKAGDEQYF. The CDR3 DNA reads TGTGCCAGCACCCCGAAGGCCGGAGACGAGCAGTACTTC.

This sequence joins TRBV2 and TRBJ2-3; the D call may be TRBD1 or TRBD2 (5 bases each). CDR1 is SNHLY, CDR2 FYNNEI, per germline. The CDR3 totals 15 residues. The V and J ends lost 5 bases and 1 base respectively, with 13 bases between them. CDR3 nucleotides: TGTGCCAGCAGTCAGGGAGACGGGCGCACAGATACGCAGTATTTT. Its translation is CASSQGDGRTDTQYF.

The rearrangement links TRBV5-1 to TRBJ2-6; 8 positions agree with TRBD1. CDR1 is SGHRS, CDR2 YFSETQ, per germline. This CDR3 contains 17 residues. The V gene end was trimmed by 0 bases and the J gene end by 2 bases; junction bases not matched to a gene: 4. The CDR3: CASSLGAGGPGANVLTF. DNA of the CDR3: TGCGCCAGCAGCTTGGGGGCAGGGGGCCCTGGGGCCAACGTCCTGACTTTC.

This clone was detected only once. J is TRBJ1-2 and V is TRBV30, with D possibly TRBD1 on 5 matching bases. Trimming shortened V by 2 bases and J by 6 bases, and 22 bases separated the two germline ends. The germline gives CDR1 GTSNPN, CDR2 SVGIG (reference sequence). This CDR3 spans 16 amino acids. CDR3 bases: TGTGCCTGGAGTAAAAGGGGCAGGGAGCAGTACCATGGCTACACCTTC. It specifies CAWSKRGREQYHGYTF. The full variable domain, with the rest looked up from reference TRBV30 and TRBJ1-2, is SQTIHQWPATLVQPVGSPLSLECTVEGTSNPNLYWYRQAAGRGLQLLFYSVGIGQISSEVPQNLSASRPQDRQFILSSKKLLLSDSGFYLCAWSKRGREQYHGYTFGSGTRLTVV.

The rearrangement joins TRBV4-3 to TRBJ1-1, with D hard to call. The germline V gene encodes CDR1 LGHNA and CDR2 YSLEER. This CDR3 has 12 amino acids. V was cut by 5 bases and J by 6 bases, with 10 bases left in between. CDR3 nucleotides: TGCGCCAGCAGCGGGGTGGGTTCTGAAGCTTTCTTT. This translates into CASSGVGSEAFF.